This is a list of T cell receptor beta chains from one sample in a study of regulatory T cells. Clones were read by immunoSEQ multiplex PCR, and TCRdb kept only the in-frame ones, dropping some. The sample lists around 15,000 clones, roughly 84% occurring once. The material sequenced was conventional CD4+ T cells sorted from blood. Source of these receptors: a person between 30 and 45 years old with CD3G deficiency. The CDR3 runs from the conserved cysteine through the conserved F or W.

v_call,j_call,cdr3_aa
TRBV5-1,TRBJ2-5,CASSLGTSATAGETQYF
TRBV20-1,TRBJ1-2,CSQLEGYGYTF
TRBV20-1,TRBJ1-1,CSARNFERAFF
TRBV5-1,TRBJ1-2,CASSLGSGYGYTF
TRBV28,TRBJ2-5,CASSPGGGGHETQYF
TRBV28,TRBJ1-5,CASGPFYQPQHF
TRBV19,TRBJ1-5,CASSMGQGDGNQPQHF
TRBV28,TRBJ2-7,CASSLTGPPYEQYF
TRBV28,TRBJ2-5,CASSLWTGGVRETQYF
TRBV28,TRBJ1-5,CASSSLVPNQPQHF
TRBV5-1,TRBJ2-3,CASSLGDRVTDTQYF
TRBV28,TRBJ2-3,CASSLRGLAGGGATDTQYF